This section outlines one TCR beta chain sequence together with its context. The record originates from a study of blood T cell repertoires in COVID-19. Study at large: T cells, B-cell-depleted T cells, or PBMCs provided the cDNA or gDNA that served as material.

Sequencing used immunoSEQ multiplex PCR; TCRdb keeps in-frame clones, though not all of them. This table holds 65,000 to 90,000 clones, about 82% found once. Looked up from germline, CDR1 is MNHEY and CDR2 is SMNVEV (reference sequence). Trimming cost V 7 bases and J 2 bases, with 18 bases left between them. The CDR3 is 15 residues long. The clonotype originates from a middle-aged man with active COVID-19. The chain employs TRBV27 and TRBJ2-7, with D maybe TRBD1 (6 bases). Sequencing was done on a sample of peripheral blood. For the CDR3, the DNA is TGTGCCAGCAATACTAATCCGGGACAAACCTACGAGCAGTACTTC. It translates to CASNTNPGQTYEQYF.